Below, 24 T cell receptor beta chains from the same sample are listed, as sequenced in a study of OX40 agonist ivuxolimab in advanced cancers. The data were produced by immunoSEQ multiplex PCR, yet TCRdb's version contains in-frame clones alone and is incomplete. The top ten clones hold less than 4% of a sample with 52,000 or so clones, roughly 85% of them seen once. The sample in question was CD4+ or CD8+ T cells sorted from blood, obtained in a trial of the OX40 agonist ivuxolimab. The receptor source for this set is an adult with an advanced solid tumor such as melanoma, head and neck, liver or kidney cancer.

The chain combines TRBV6-1 with TRBJ1-2; the D is unclear. CDR3 size: 16 residues. CDR1 and CDR2 from the germline V gene are MNHNS and SASEGT. V lost 2 bases to trimming and J lost 5 bases, with 18 bases between them. Here the CDR3 DNA reads TGTGCCAGCAGTGAACCTGGTCCCGGGAATTGGTATGGCTACACCTTC. It codes for CASSEPGPGNWYGYTF.

CDR3 region: CASSLNSIAGTQETQYF. Written as DNA, the CDR3 is TGTGCCAGCAGCTTAAATAGTATAGCGGGCACCCAAGAGACCCAGTACTTC. The rearrangement joins TRBV7-2 to TRBJ2-5, with 7 bases identical to TRBD2. There are 17 residues in the CDR3. The V segment lost 2 bases and the J segment 1 base; nucleotides outside the gene matches: 10. Germline CDR1 reads SGHTA; CDR2 reads FQGNSA.

There are a few counts of this clone. This chain links TRBV19 with TRBJ1-5, with 11 bases fitting TRBD1. Germline V gene data show CDR1 as LNHDA and CDR2 as SQIVND (reference sequence). V lost 5 bases and J lost 6; bases outside the gene matches: 6. This CDR3 region has 15 residues. The CDR3 region has the DNA TGTGCCAGTAGTGCGGGACAGGGGGGAAGTCAGCCCCAGCATTTT. Its protein is CASSAGQGGSQPQHF. The whole variable domain, filled in from reference TRBV19 and TRBJ1-5, reads DGGITQSPKYLFRKEGQNVTLSCEQNLNHDAMYWYRQDPGQGLRLIYYSQIVNDFQKGDIAEGYSVSREKKESFPLTVTSAQKNPTAFYLCASSAGQGGSQPQHFGDGTRLSIL.

The rearrangement uses TRBV6-5 and TRBJ2-7, with a weak D call TRBD2 (6 bases). Trimming shortened V by 0 bases and J by 9 bases, and 12 bases separated the two germline ends. Germline V gene lookup returns CDR1 MNHEY and CDR2 SVGAGI. This CDR3 region has 13 residues. The CDR3 coding sequence is TGTGCCAGCAGTTACTCGATAGGGGAGGCGCAGTACTTC. Translation gives CASSYSIGEAQYF.

This clone is a singleton in its sample. This chain connects TRBV6-1 to TRBJ1-1; D uncertain. The CDR3 consists of 14 residues. Trimming took 0 bases from V and 3 from J, leaving 8 bases between them. Germline V gives CDR1 MNHNS, CDR2 SASEGT. This chain's CDR3 is CASSEASGYTEAFF. As DNA, the CDR3 is TGTGCCAGCAGTGAAGCGTCCGGGTACACTGAAGCTTTCTTT.

This chain uses TRBV7-2 with TRBJ1-1, with D perhaps matching TRBD1 (5 bases). Germline CDR1 SGHTA, CDR2 FQGNSA. Trimming took 4 bases from V and 1 from J, leaving 10 bases between them. The CDR3 has 14 residues. The CDR3 sequence is CASSWGGKNTEAFF. The CDR3 DNA follows: TGTGCCAGCAGCTGGGGCGGAAAGAACACTGAAGCTTTCTTT.

This clone appeared a few times. The chain carries TRBV7-3 and TRBJ2-5, with D maybe TRBD2 (5 bases). Deletions cut 5 bases from V and 3 bases from J, with 13 bases between. Germline CDR1 SGHTA, CDR2 FQGTGA. The CDR3 is 14 amino acids. CDR3 DNA sequence: TGTGCCAGCAGCCCGGGGTTGACTGAAGAGACCCAGTACTTC. It translates to CASSPGLTEETQYF.

This clone was seen a few times. This sequence joins TRBV4-2 and TRBJ2-5; tentatively, D is TRBD1 (7 bases). Per the germline V gene, CDR1 is LGHNA and CDR2 is YNFKEQ. Trimming removed 4 bases at V and 3 bases at J, with 18 bases between. The CDR3 is 16 amino acids. The CDR3 region has the DNA TGTGCCAGCAGCCGCCCAGGGGGAGGTGGGAAAGAGACCCAGTACTTC. Protein product: CASSRPGGGGKETQYF.

V gene TRBV19 combines with J gene TRBJ1-5; D is perhaps TRBD1 (6 bases). Germline CDR1 reads LNHDA; CDR2 reads SQIVND (reference sequence). V was trimmed by 8 bases and J by 6 bases, leaving 20 bases between them. The CDR3 totals 15 residues. CDR3 amino acids: CASETQRGGGQPQHF. The DNA of the CDR3 is TGTGCCAGTGAAACTCAAAGGGGGGGAGGTCAGCCCCAGCATTTT.

This chain connects TRBV7-2 to TRBJ1-2; 12 nucleotides match TRBD1. CDR1 and CDR2 from the germline V gene are SGHTA and FQGNSA. The CDR3 runs to 14 residues. J gave up 10 bases and V 5 bases, and 8 bases lay outside the gene matches. The CDR3 DNA reads TGTGCCAGCAGCCAAGGGACAGGGGGCATGTACTACACCTTC. Its translation is CASSQGTGGMYYTF.

The chain links TRBV18 to TRBJ2-1; possible D gene TRBD2, 6 bases. Germline V gives CDR1 KGHSH, CDR2 LQKENI. V shed 0 bases and J shed 12 bases, with 21 bases lying between them. The length of the CDR3 is 16 residues. CDR3 region: CASSPPVGGSLSGQFF. CDR3 DNA sequence: TGTGCCAGCTCACCACCTGTTGGGGGGTCCCTCTCGGGGCAGTTCTTC.

A single count supports this clone. This chain uses TRBV30 with TRBJ2-2; either TRBD1 or TRBD2 may supply D (5 bases each). CDR3 length: 14 amino acids. Germline assignment: CDR1 GTSNPN and CDR2 SVGIG (reference sequence). Deletions cut 5 bases from V and 6 bases from J, with 16 bases between. CDR3 DNA: TGTGCCTGGGGGACGTTCTGGGCGGCCGGGGAGCTGTTTTTT. Protein product: CAWGTFWAAGELFF.

CDR3: CASSPRQGVYTGELFF. The CDR3 coding sequence is TGTGCCAGCAGTCCCCGACAGGGGGTGTACACCGGGGAGCTGTTTTTT. The rearrangement joins TRBV2 to TRBJ2-2, with 9 bases lining up with TRBD1. CDR1 and CDR2 (germline): SNHLY, FYNNEI. There are 16 residues in the CDR3. J lost 3 bases, V lost 5 bases, and 7 bases had no gene match.

The chain carries TRBV27 and TRBJ2-3; the D gene is possibly TRBD1 (6 bases). Between the trimmed V and J ends, which lost 7 bases and 6 bases, there was a span of 17 bases. The CDR3 loop spans 14 amino acids. Germline CDR1 is MNHEY and CDR2 is SMNVEV (reference sequence). The CDR3 here is CASKQATRGDTQYF. The CDR3 DNA is TGTGCCAGCAAACAGGCCACGAGGGGGGATACGCAGTATTTT.

The V call is TRBV27, the J call TRBJ1-2; D may be TRBD1 (6 bases). This CDR3 is built from 14 residues. V lost 5 bases to trimming and J lost 4 bases, with 14 bases between them. Germline V CDR1 and CDR2: MNHEY, SMNVEV (reference sequence). The DNA of the CDR3 is TGTGCCAGCAGTACGATCAGGGGAACCTATGGCTACACCTTC. Its translation is CASSTIRGTYGYTF.

The rearrangement joins TRBV28 to TRBJ2-7, with D perhaps matching TRBD1 or TRBD2 (5 bases each). From germline, CDR1 is MDHEN and CDR2 SYDVKM. The CDR3 loop spans 15 amino acids. V gave up 5 bases and J gave up 2 bases, with 16 bases separating them. The CDR3 DNA follows: TGTGCCAGCAGTCAATCCCCCGGGACCGCCTACGAGCAGTACTTC. Translated, it gives CASSQSPGTAYEQYF.

The chain employs TRBV21-1 and TRBJ1-1. TRBV21-1 counts as a pseudogene. This CDR3 comprises 15 residues. The CDR3 nucleotides read TGTGCCAGCCCAATAGGAGGGGGTCCTTGGACTGAAGCTTTCTTT. Translating it yields CASPIGGGPWTEAFF.

The chain couples TRBV19 to TRBJ1-5; no clear D. The length of the CDR3 is 15 residues. V was cut by 5 bases and J by 6 bases, with 17 bases left in between. The germline CDR1 and CDR2 sequences are LNHDA and SQIVND (reference sequence). The CDR3 here is CASSAGQIGGQPQHF. CDR3 bases: TGTGCCAGTAGTGCAGGCCAAATCGGCGGTCAGCCCCAGCATTTT.

The chain is built from TRBV4-2 and TRBJ2-6; D gene uncertain. Germline CDR1 and CDR2: LGHNA and YNFKEQ. The V gene lost 2 bases and the J gene lost 2 bases, with 7 bases spanning the gap. There are 15 residues in the CDR3. Here the CDR3 DNA reads TGTGCCAGCAGCCAAACGAGTGCTGGGGCCAACGTCCTGACTTTC. Translating it yields CASSQTSAGANVLTF.

This rearrangement joins TRBV18 to TRBJ1-5; the D is unclear. V was shortened by 4 bases and J by 2 bases, with 27 bases between the two germline ends. Germline V lookup: CDR1 KGHSH, CDR2 LQKENI. The CDR3 is made up of 20 amino acids. CDR3 protein: CASSRIPIIRGPGGNQPQHF. The DNA for the CDR3 is TGTGCCAGCTCACGAATTCCAATAATCAGAGGCCCCGGAGGCAATCAGCCCCAGCATTTT.

This clone was found once. The chain uses TRBV5-1 and TRBJ2-7, with a possible D match to TRBD2 (5 bases). The V gene lost 4 bases and the J gene lost 0 bases, with 11 bases spanning the gap. Germline CDR1 reads SGHRS; CDR2 reads YFSETQ. The CDR3 sequence is 14 residues long. The CDR3, as DNA: TGCGCCAGCAGCGACCCTGGGAGCTCCTACGAGCAGTACTTC. This sequence encodes CASSDPGSSYEQYF.

The genes are TRBV18 and TRBJ2-5, with 14 positions matching TRBD2. V was clipped by 2 bases and J by 1 base; unmatched bases: 0. From germline, CDR1 is KGHSH and CDR2 LQKENI. The CDR3 totals 16 residues. CDR3 protein: CASSPGLAGGQETQYF. DNA for the CDR3: TGTGCCAGCTCACCAGGACTAGCGGGGGGCCAAGAGACCCAGTACTTC.

The chain uses TRBV4-2 and TRBJ2-7; TRBD1 matches at 8 bases. The germline CDR1 and CDR2 sequences are LGHNA and YNFKEQ. With V trimmed by 4 bases and J by 2 bases, 10 bases remained unmatched. The CDR3 extends over 16 amino acids. Written as DNA, the CDR3 is TGTGCCAGCAGCCCCAGCGGACAGGGAATAGCCTACGAGCAGTACTTC. It yields the protein CASSPSGQGIAYEQYF.

The DNA for the CDR3 is TGTGCCAGCCGGACTAGCGGGGTAGACAAAAACATTCAGTACTTC. This codes for CASRTSGVDKNIQYF. V and J are TRBV6-1 and TRBJ2-4; 12 bases agree with TRBD2. Per the germline V gene, CDR1 is MNHNS and CDR2 is SASEGT. V gave up 8 bases and J gave up 3 bases; unmatched junction bases: 5. The CDR3 has 15 residues.